The clone carrying this TCR beta chain was counted ten times or more. A read error may produce the germline difference seen at one junction end. The CDR3 totals 12 residues. In germline, CDR1 is SGHRS, CDR2 YFSETQ. These data originate in a study of identical twins. TCRdb ran MiXCR on the 5' RACE reads and lists one entry per CDR3 protein. Counted here are 460,000 or so distinct CDR3 sequences, approximately 15% occurring once; the ten biggest clones make up around 0.57%. A further study also used this sample, focusing on yellow fever vaccine responses in identical twins.

This receptor was taken from a woman aged 18-29 years in good health. The chain carries TRBV5-1 and TRBJ2-1, with D tentatively TRBD2 (5 bases). The sample taken for sequencing was CD4+ T cells sorted from blood. The CDR3 nucleotides are TGTGCCAGCAGTTTCCGGGGAGATGAGCAGTTCTTC. The encoded protein is CASSFRGDEQFF. Together with reference TRBV5-1 and TRBJ2-1, the CDR3 gives the full variable domain: KAGVTQTPRYLIKTRGQQVTLSCSPISGHRSVSWYQQTPGQGLQFLFEYFSETQRNKGNFPGRFSGRQFSNSRSEMNVSTLELGDSALYLCASSFRGDEQFFGPGTRLTVL.